The T cell receptor beta chain described here comes from a study of cytomegalovirus exposure and HLA in healthy donors. Study conclusions and caveats: A further, later analysis showed that HLA-associated TCR beta chains (compared with equally common others) were more clonally expanded. There were some V segments, including TRBV6-2 and TRBV6-3, excluded as indistinguishable. The study reported that TCR beta sequences accurately predicted HLA-A and HLA-B alleles in most subjects. Per a later analysis, 18,000 or so TCR beta sequences showed association with HLA alleles at 0.05 false discovery rate.

V lost 0 bases and J lost 0, with 6 bases in between. CDR3 length: 15 amino acids. The germline V gene has CDR1 LNHNV and CDR2 YYDKDF (reference sequence). This clone was seen more than once but under ten times. Its antigen is currently unknown. The PCR contained 60 Vbeta and 13 Jbeta primers. Some clones are missing from TCRdb's copy, which holds only in-frame ones; the method was immunoSEQ multiplex PCR. The sample includes roughly 170,000 clones, approximately 80% of them seen just once. The TCR comes from a man younger than 35 in good health and CMV-seronegative. This chain links TRBV15 with TRBJ1-3; D ambiguous. Sequenced input: PBMCs. As DNA, the CDR3 is TGTGCCACCAGCAGAGATTCGGTCTCTGGAAACACCATATATTTT. Translation: CATSRDSVSGNTIYF.